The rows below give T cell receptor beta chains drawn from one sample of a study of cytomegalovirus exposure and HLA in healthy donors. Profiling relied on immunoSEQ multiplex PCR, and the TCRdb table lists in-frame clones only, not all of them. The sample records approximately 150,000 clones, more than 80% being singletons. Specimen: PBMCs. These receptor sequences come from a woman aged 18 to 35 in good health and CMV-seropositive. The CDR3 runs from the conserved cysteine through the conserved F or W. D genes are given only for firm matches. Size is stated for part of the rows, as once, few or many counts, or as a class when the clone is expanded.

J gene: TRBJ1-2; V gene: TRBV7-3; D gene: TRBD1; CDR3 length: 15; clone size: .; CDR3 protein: CASSPPGQGVLGYTF; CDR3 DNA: TGTGCCAGCAGCCCACCGGGACAGGGGGTCCTTGGCTACACCTTC
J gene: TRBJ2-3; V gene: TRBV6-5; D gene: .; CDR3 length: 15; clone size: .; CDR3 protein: CASSIGGLGTDTQYF; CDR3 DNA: TGTGCCAGCAGCATAGGTGGACTGGGCACAGATACGCAGTATTTT
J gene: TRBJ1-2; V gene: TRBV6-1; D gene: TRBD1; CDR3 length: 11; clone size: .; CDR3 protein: CAGDRNYGYTF; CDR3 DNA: TGTGCCGGGGACAGGAACTATGGCTACACCTTC
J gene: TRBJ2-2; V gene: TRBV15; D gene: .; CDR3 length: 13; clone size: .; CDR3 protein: CATSRDPTGELFF; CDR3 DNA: TGTGCCACCAGCAGAGATCCTACCGGGGAGCTGTTTTTT
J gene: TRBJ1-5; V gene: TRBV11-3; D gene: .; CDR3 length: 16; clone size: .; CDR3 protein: CASSLDQMRFDQPQHF; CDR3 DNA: TGTGCCAGCAGCTTAGATCAGATGAGGTTTGATCAGCCCCAGCATTTT
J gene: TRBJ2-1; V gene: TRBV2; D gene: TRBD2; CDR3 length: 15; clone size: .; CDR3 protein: CASSEQRGSYNEQFF; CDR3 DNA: TGTGCCAGCAGTGAGCAGCGGGGGTCCTACAATGAGCAGTTCTTC
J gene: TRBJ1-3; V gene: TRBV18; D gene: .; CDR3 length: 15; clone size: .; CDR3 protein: CASSPSTHSGNTIYF; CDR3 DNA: TGTGCCAGCTCACCCTCGACACACTCTGGAAACACCATATATTTT
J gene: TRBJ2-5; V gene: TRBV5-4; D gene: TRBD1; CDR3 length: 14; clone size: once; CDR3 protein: CASTQDRRGETQYF; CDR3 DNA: TGTGCCAGCACCCAGGACAGGCGAGGAGAGACCCAGTACTTC
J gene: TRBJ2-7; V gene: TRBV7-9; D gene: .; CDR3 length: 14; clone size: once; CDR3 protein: CASSLATLYYEQYF; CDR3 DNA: TGTGCCAGCAGCTTAGCGACACTTTACTACGAGCAGTACTTC
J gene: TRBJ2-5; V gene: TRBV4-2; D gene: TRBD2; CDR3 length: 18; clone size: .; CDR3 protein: CASSQDRTSGGAGETQYF; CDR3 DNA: TGTGCCAGCAGCCAAGATCGGACTAGCGGGGGGGCCGGGGAGACCCAGTACTTC
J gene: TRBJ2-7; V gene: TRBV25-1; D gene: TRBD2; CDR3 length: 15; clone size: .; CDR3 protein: CASSEVGLGNYEQYF; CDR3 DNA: TGTGCCAGCAGTGAAGTGGGACTAGGAAACTACGAGCAGTACTTC
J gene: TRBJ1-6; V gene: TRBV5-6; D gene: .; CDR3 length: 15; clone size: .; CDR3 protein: CASSLGTGDNSPLHF; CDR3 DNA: TGTGCCAGCAGCTTGGGTACAGGAGATAATTCACCCCTCCACTTT
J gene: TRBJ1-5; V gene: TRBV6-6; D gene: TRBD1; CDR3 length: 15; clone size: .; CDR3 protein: CASADRGVGNQPQHF; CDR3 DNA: TGTGCCAGCGCGGACAGGGGGGTTGGCAATCAGCCCCAGCATTTT
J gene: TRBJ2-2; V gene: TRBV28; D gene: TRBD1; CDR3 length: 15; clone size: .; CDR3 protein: CASSLQDRDTGELFF; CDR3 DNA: TGTGCCAGCAGTTTACAGGACAGGGACACCGGGGAGCTGTTTTTT
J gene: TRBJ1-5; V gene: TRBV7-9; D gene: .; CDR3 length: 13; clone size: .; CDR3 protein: CASTSNPRQPQHF; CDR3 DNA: TGTGCCAGCACCTCTAATCCCCGACAACCCCAGCATTTT
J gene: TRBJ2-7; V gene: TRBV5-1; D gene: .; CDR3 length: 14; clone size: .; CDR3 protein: CASSLREGSYEQYF; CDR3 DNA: TGCGCCAGCAGCCTCAGGGAAGGTTCCTACGAGCAGTACTTC
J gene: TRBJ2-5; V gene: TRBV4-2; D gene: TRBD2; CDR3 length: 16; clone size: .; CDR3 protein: CASSQAQGLAAETQYF; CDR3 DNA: TGTGCCAGCAGCCAAGCCCAGGGACTAGCGGCGGAGACCCAGTACTTC
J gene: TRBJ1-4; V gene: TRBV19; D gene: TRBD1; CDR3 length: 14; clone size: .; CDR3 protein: CASSRDREEEKLFF; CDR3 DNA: TGTGCCAGTAGTAGGGACAGGGAGGAAGAAAAACTGTTTTTT
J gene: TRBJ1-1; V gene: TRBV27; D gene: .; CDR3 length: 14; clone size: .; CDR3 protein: CASSLYRENTEAFF; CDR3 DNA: TGTGCCAGCAGTTTGTACCGAGAGAACACTGAAGCTTTCTTT
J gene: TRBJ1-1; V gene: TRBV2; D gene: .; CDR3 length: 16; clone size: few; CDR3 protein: CASSEAPGRGNTEAFF; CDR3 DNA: TGTGCCAGCAGTGAAGCGCCAGGAAGGGGTAACACTGAAGCTTTCTTT
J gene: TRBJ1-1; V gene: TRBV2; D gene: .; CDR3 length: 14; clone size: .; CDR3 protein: CASKRESVVTEAFF; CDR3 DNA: TGTGCCAGCAAGCGTGAGTCGGTAGTCACTGAAGCTTTCTTT
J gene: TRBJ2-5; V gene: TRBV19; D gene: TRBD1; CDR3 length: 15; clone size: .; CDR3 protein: CASSGLRGKLETQYF; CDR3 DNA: TGTGCCAGTAGTGGGCTCAGGGGGAAGTTAGAGACCCAGTACTTC
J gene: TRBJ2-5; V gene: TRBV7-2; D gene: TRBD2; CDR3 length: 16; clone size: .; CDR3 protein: CASSFSRSGGEKTQYF; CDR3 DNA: TGTGCCAGCAGCTTCAGCCGTAGCGGGGGCGAAAAGACCCAGTACTTC
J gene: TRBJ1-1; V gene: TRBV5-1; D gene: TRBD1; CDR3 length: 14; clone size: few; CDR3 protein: CASSLGDRNTEAFF; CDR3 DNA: TGCGCCAGCAGCTTGGGGGACAGGAACACTGAAGCTTTCTTT
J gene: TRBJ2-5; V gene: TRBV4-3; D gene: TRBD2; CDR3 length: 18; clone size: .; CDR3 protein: CASSQSISSGGLQETQYF; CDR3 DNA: TGCGCCAGCAGCCAATCTATCTCTAGCGGGGGGCTCCAAGAGACCCAGTACTTC
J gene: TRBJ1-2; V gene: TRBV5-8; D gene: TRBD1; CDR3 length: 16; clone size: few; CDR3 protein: CASSFPDRGLFYGYTF; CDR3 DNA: TGTGCCAGCAGCTTTCCAGACAGGGGGCTTTTCTATGGCTACACCTTC
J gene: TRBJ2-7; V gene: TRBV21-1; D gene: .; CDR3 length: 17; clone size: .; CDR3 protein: CASSKVGGDRGLGPLYF; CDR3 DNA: TGTGCCAGCAGCAAAGTGGGGGGGGACAGGGGGCTGGGGCCTTTGTACTTC
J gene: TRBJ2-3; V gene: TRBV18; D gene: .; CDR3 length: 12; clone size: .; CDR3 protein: CASRAVTDTQYF; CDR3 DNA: TGTGCCAGCCGAGCGGTCACAGATACGCAGTATTTT
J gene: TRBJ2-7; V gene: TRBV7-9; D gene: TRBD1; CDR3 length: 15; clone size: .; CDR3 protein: CASSRDRVSSYEQYF; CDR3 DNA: TGTGCCAGCAGTCGCGACAGGGTAAGCTCCTACGAGCAGTACTTC
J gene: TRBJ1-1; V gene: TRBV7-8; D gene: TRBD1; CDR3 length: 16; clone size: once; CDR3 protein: CASSLAERTGNTEAFF; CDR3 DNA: TGTGCCAGCAGCTTAGCGGAAAGGACAGGGAACACTGAAGCTTTCTTT
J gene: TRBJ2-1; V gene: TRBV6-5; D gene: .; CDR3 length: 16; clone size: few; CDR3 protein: CASSYSWRGGRDEQFF; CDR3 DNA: TGTGCCAGCAGTTATTCATGGAGGGGGGGGAGGGATGAGCAGTTCTTC
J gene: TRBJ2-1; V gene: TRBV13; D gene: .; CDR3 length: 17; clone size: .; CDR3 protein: CASSLAGSRGQYNEQFF; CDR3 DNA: TGTGCCAGCAGCTTAGCTGGTTCGCGGGGGCAATACAATGAGCAGTTCTTC
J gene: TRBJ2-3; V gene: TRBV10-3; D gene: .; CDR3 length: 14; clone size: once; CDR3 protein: CAIRGGGLSDTQYF; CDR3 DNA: TGTGCCATCAGAGGGGGTGGTTTATCAGATACGCAGTATTTT
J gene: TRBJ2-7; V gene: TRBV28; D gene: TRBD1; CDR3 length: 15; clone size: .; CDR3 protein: CASSTPGQIPYEQYF; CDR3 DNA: TGTGCCAGCAGTACCCCGGGACAGATCCCCTACGAGCAGTACTTC
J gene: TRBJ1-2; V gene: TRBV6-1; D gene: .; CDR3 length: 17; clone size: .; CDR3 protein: CASSEEMRFYLNYGYTF; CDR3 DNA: TGTGCCAGCAGTGAAGAGATGCGGTTTTATCTAAACTATGGCTACACCTTC
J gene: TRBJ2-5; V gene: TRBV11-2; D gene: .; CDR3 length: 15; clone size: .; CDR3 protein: CASSLVESPQETQYF; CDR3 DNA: TGTGCCAGCAGCTTAGTGGAGTCCCCCCAAGAGACCCAGTACTTC
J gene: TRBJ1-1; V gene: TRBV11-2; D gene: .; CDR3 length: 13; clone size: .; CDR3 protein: CASSFMPRTEAFF; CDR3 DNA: TGTGCCAGCAGCTTTATGCCCAGGACTGAAGCTTTCTTT
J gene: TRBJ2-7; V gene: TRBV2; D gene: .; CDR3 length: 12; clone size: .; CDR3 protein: CASSDLTGEQYF; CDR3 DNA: TGTGCCAGCAGTGATCTGACAGGCGAGCAGTACTTC
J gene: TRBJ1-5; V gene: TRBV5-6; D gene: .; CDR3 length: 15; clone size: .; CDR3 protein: CASSVGQPSNQPQHF; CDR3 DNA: TGTGCCAGCAGCGTGGGACAACCTAGCAATCAGCCCCAGCATTTT
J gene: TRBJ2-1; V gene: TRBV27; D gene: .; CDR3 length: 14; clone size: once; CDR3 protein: CASSPTSQYNEQFF; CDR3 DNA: TGTGCCAGCAGTCCCACCTCTCAGTACAATGAGCAGTTCTTC
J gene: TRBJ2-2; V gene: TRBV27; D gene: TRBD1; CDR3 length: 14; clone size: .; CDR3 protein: CASSWTGATGELFF; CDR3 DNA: TGTGCCAGCTCCTGGACAGGGGCGACCGGGGAGCTGTTTTTT
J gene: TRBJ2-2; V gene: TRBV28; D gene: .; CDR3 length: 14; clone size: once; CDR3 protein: CASSLRTGSGELFF; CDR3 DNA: TGTGCCAGCAGTTTACGAACAGGGTCCGGGGAGCTGTTTTTT
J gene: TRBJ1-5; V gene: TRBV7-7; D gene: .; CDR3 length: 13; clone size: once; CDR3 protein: CASSLDRNQPQHF; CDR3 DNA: TGTGCTAGCAGCTTAGACAGGAATCAGCCCCAGCATTTT
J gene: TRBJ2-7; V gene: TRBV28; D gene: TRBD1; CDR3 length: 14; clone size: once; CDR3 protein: CASSSGQGKYEQYF; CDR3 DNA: TGTGCCAGCAGTAGCGGACAGGGGAAGTACGAGCAGTACTTC
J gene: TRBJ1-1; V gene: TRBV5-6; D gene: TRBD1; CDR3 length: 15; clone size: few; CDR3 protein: CASSFWQDREIEAFF; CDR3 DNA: TGTGCCAGCAGCTTCTGGCAGGACAGGGAAATTGAAGCTTTCTTT
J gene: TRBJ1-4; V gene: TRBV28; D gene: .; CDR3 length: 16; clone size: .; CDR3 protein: CASSLIAIRGNEKLFF; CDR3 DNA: TGTGCCAGCAGTTTAATCGCAATCAGGGGAAATGAAAAACTGTTTTTT
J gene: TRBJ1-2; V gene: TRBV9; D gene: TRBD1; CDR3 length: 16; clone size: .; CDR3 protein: CASSVRVDRGSYGYTF; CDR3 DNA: TGTGCCAGCAGCGTAAGGGTGGACAGGGGGAGCTATGGCTACACCTTC
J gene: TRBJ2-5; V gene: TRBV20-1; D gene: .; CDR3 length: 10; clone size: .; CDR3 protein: CSAGGIGRYF; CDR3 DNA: TGCAGTGCGGGCGGGATAGGGCGGTACTTC
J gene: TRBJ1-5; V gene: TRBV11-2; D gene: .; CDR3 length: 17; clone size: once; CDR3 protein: CASSFSPAITGNQPQHF; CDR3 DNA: TGTGCCAGCAGCTTTAGCCCGGCGATAACCGGCAATCAGCCCCAGCATTTT
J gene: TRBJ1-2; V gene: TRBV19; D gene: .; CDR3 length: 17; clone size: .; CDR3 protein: CASSILAVPAVTYGYTF; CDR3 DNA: TGTGCCAGTAGTATACTAGCCGTCCCGGCAGTAACCTATGGCTACACCTTC
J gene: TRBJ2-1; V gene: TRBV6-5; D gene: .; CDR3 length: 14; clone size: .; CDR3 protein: CASSYKTGPDEQFF; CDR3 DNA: TGTGCCAGCAGTTACAAGACAGGCCCAGATGAGCAGTTCTTC
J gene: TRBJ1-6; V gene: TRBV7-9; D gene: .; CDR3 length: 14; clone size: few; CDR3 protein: CASSETTGSSPLHF; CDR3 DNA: TGTGCCAGCAGCGAAACTACAGGGTCTTCACCCCTCCACTTT
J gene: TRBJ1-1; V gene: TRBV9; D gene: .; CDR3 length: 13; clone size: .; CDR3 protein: CASSPTGNTEAFF; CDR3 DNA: TGTGCCAGCAGCCCGACAGGGAACACTGAAGCTTTCTTT
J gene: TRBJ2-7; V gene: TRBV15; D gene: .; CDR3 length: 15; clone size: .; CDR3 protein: CATSRDLQSSYEQYF; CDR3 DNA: TGTGCCACCAGCAGAGATCTACAGAGCTCCTACGAGCAGTACTTC
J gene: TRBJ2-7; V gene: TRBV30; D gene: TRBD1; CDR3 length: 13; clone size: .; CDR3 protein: CAWKGQTYYEQYF; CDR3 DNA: TGTGCCTGGAAGGGACAGACCTACTACGAGCAGTACTTC
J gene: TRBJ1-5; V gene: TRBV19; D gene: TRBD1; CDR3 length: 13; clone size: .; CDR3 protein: CASGQVLNQPQHF; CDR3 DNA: TGTGCCAGCGGACAGGTACTTAATCAGCCCCAGCATTTT
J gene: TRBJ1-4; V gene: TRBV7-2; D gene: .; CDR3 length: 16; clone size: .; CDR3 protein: CASSLGLQGNREKLFF; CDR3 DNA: TGTGCCAGCAGCTTAGGCCTCCAGGGTAATCGTGAAAAACTGTTTTTT
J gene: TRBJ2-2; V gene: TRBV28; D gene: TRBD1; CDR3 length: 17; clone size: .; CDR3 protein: CASRDRVWGFHTGELFF; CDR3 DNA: TGTGCCAGCAGGGACAGGGTATGGGGGTTTCACACCGGGGAGCTGTTTTTT
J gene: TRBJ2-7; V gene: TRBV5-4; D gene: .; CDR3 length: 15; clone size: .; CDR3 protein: CASSFGGGPSYEQYF; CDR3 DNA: TGTGCCAGCAGCTTTGGGGGGGGGCCCTCCTACGAGCAGTACTTC
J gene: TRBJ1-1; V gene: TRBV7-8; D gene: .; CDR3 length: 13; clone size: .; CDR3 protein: CASSISGWTEAFF; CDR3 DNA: TGTGCCAGCAGCATATCAGGGTGGACTGAAGCTTTCTTT